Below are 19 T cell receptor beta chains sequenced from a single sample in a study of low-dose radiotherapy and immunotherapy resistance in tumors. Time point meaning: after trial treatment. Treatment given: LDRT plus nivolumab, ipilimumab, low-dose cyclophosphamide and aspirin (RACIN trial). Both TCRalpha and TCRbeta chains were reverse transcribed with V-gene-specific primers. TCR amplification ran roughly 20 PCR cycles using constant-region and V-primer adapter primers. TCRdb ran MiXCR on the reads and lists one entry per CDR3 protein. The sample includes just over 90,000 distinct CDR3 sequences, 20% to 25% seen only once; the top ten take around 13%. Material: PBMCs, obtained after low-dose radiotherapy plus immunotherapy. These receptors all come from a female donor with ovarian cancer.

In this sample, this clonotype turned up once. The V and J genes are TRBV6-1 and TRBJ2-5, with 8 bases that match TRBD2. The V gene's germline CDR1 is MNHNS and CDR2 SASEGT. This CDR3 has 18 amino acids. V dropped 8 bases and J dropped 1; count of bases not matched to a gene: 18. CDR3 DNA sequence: TGTGCCAGCCGCCCCCGCGGTGGCGCGGGGGGCACCCAAGAGACCCAGTACTTC. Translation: CASRPRGGAGGTQETQYF.

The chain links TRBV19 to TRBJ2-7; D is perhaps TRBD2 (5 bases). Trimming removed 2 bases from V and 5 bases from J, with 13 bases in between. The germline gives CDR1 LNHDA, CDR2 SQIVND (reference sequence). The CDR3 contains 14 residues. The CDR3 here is CASSILLGSHEQYF. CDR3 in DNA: TGTGCCAGTAGTATACTGCTGGGGAGCCACGAGCAGTACTTC.

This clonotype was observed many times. The DNA for the CDR3 is TGCGCCAGCAGCCGAGGACAGGTCCAAGAGACCCAGTACTTC. Translated, it gives CASSRGQVQETQYF. The chain couples TRBV4-1 to TRBJ2-5; 7 bases line up with TRBD1. The CDR3 loop spans 14 amino acids. CDR1 and CDR2 from the germline V gene are MGHRA and YSYEKL. The V and J ends lost 4 bases and 1 base, in that order; junction bases with no gene match: 3.

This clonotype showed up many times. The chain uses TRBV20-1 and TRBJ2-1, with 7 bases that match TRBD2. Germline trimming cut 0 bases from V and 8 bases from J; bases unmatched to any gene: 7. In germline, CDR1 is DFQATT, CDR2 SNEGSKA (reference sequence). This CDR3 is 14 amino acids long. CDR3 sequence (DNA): TGCAGTGCTAGAGAGGGCGGGAGTCTCTATGAGCAGTTCTTC. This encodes CSAREGGSLYEQFF.

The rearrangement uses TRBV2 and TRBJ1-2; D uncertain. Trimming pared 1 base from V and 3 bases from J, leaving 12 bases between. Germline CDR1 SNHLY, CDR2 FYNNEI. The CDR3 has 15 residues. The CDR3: CASSEGPTLDYGYTF. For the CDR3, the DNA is TGTGCCAGCAGTGAAGGTCCAACTCTTGACTATGGCTACACCTTC.

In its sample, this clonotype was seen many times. In DNA form, the CDR3 reads TGTGCCAGCAGCTTAGGAGAGGCAATCTCTGGAAACACCATATATTTT. Translation gives CASSLGEAISGNTIYF. The chain has TRBV7-9 and TRBJ1-3; D uncertain. Germline CDR1 SEHNR, CDR2 FQNEAQ (reference sequence). V was shortened by 1 base and J by 0 bases, with 10 bases between the two germline ends. The CDR3 length is 16 residues.

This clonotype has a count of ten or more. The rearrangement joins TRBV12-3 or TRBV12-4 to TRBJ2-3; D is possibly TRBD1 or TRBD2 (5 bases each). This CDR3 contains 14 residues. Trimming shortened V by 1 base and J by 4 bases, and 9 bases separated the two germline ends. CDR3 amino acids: CASSLGGIADTQYF. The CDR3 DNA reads TGTGCCAGCAGTTTAGGGGGGATTGCAGATACGCAGTATTTT.

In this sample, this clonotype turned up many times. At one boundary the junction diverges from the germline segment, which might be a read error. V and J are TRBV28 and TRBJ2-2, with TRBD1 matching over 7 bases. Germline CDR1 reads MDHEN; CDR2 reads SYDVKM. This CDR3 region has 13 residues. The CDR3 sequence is CACSSGGAGELFF. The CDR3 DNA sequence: TGTGCCTGCAGTTCAGGGGGTGCCGGGGAGCTGTTTTTT.

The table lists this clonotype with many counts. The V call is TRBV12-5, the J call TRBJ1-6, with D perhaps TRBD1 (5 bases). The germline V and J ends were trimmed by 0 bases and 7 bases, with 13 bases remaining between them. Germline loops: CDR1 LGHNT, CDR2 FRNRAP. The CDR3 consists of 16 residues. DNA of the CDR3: TGTGCTAGTGGTTTGGTAGGTTCAGGGCGGAATTCACCCCTCCACTTT. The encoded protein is CASGLVGSGRNSPLHF.

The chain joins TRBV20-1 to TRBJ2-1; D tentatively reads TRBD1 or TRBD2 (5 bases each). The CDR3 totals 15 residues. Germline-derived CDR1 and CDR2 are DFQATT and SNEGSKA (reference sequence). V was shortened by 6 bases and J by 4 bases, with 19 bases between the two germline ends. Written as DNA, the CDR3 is TGCAGTGCCAGCCGGGGACGATACGGGTACAATGAGCAGTTCTTC. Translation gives CSASRGRYGYNEQFF.

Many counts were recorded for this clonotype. CDR3 DNA: TGTGCCAGCAGCGACCCTAGCGGGAGTAACAATGAGCAGTTCTTC. This codes for CASSDPSGSNNEQFF. This rearrangement joins TRBV4-2 to TRBJ2-1; the match to TRBD2 covers 10 bases. Germline CDR1 and CDR2: LGHNA and YNFKEQ. The CDR3 is made up of 15 amino acids. Unmatched junction bases numbered 6, after V lost 5 bases and J lost 5 bases.

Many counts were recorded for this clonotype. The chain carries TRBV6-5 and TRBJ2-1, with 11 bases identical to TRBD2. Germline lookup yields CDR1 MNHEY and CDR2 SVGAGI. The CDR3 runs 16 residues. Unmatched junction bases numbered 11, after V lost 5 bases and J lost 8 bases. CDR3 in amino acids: CASSHFSSGRMYEQFF. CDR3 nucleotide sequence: TGTGCCAGCAGTCATTTTTCTAGCGGGAGGATGTATGAGCAGTTCTTC.

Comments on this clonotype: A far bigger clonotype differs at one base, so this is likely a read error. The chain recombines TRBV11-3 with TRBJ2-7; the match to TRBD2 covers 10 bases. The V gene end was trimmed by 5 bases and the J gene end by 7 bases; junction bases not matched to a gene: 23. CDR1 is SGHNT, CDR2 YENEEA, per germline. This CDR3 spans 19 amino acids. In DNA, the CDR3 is TGTGCCAGCAGCCCATCGAAACTAGCGGGACCCGTAAAGAACAATGAGCAGTACTTC. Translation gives CASSPSKLAGPVKNNEQYF.

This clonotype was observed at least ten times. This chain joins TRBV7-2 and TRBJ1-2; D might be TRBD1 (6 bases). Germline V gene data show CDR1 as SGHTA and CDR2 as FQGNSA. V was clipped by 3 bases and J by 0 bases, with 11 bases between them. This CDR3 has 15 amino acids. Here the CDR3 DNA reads TGTGCCAGCAGCTTGGGCGGGGGGCCTAACTATGGCTACACCTTC. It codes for CASSLGGGPNYGYTF. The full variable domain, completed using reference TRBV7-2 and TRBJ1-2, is GAGVSQSPSNKVTEKGKDVELRCDPISGHTALYWYRQSLGQGLEFLIYFQGNSAPDKSGLPSDRFSAERTGGSVSTLTIQRTQQEDSAVYLCASSLGGGPNYGYTFGSGTRLTVV.

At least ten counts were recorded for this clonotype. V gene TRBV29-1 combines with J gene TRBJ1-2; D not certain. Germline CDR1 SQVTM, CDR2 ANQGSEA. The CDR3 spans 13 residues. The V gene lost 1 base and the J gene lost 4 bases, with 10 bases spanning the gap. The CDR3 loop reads CSVEAGFPYGYTF. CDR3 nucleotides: TGCAGCGTTGAAGCCGGGTTTCCCTATGGCTACACCTTC.

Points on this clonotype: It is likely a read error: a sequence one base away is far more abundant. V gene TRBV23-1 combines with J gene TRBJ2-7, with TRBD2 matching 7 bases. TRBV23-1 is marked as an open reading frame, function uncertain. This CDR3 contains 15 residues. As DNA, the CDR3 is TGTGCCAGCAGCTTGTCGCTAGCGGCATCCTACGAGCAGTACTTC. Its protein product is CASSLSLAASYEQYF.

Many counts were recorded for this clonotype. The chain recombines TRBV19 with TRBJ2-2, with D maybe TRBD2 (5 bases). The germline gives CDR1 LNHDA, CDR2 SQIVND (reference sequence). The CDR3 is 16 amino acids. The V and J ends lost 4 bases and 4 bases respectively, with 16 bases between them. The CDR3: CASSTSLPGSTGELFF. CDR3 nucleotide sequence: TGTGCCAGTAGTACTTCATTGCCGGGGAGCACCGGGGAGCTGTTTTTT.

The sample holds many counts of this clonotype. The CDR3 sequence: CATSLGTAYNEQFF. CDR3 sequence (DNA): TGTGCCACCAGTCTCGGGACTGCCTACAATGAGCAGTTCTTC. The chain uses TRBV24-1 and TRBJ2-1; D is perhaps TRBD2 (6 bases). Deletions cut 6 bases from V and 2 bases from J, with 10 bases between. This CDR3 has 14 residues. Germline-derived CDR1 and CDR2 are KGHDR and SFDVKD.

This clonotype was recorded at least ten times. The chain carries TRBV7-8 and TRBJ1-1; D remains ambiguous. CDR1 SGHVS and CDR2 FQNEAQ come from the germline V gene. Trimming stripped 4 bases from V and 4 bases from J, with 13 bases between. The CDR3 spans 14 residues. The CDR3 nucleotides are TGTGCCAGCAGCTCAAGGCCGCTTGGCACTGAAGCTTTCTTT. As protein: CASSSRPLGTEAFF.